Following are 3 T cell receptor beta chains from one sample sequenced in a study of PD-1 blockade in classical Hodgkin lymphoma. Every one of the patients relapsed after autologous stem cell transplantation (brentuximab vedotin exposure was variable). The repertoire was sequenced with immunoSEQ multiplex PCR; TCRdb's copy has only in-frame clones and lacks some. The sample yields 6,500 to 7,500 clones, 60% to 85% seen once. The sequencing used peripheral blood mononuclear cells (PBMCs), collected before the second cycle of nivolumab. The source is a human donor with classical Hodgkin lymphoma.

In this sample, this clone turned up once. Other DNA sequences of this sample code for an identical CDR3. The chain's CDR3 is CASSLGSGQETQYF. The CDR3 nucleotides read TGTGCCAGCAGCTTAGGTAGCGGTCAAGAGACCCAGTACTTC. The V and J genes are TRBV7-9 and TRBJ2-5; perhaps TRBD2 as D (6 bases). This CDR3 contains 14 residues. Between the trimmed V and J ends, which lost 1 base and 2 bases, there was a span of 8 bases. CDR1 is SEHNR and CDR2 is FQNEAQ in the germline V gene (reference sequence). Variable domain in full (rest from reference TRBV7-9 and TRBJ2-5): DTGVSQNPRHKITKRGQNVTFRCDPISEHNRLYWYRQTLGQGPEFLTYFQNEAQLEKSRLLSDRFSAERPKGSFSTLEIQRTEQGDSAMYLCASSLGSGQETQYFGPGTRLLVL.

This chain links TRBV4-1 with TRBJ1-1; 7 bases fit TRBD1. Germline-derived CDR1 and CDR2 are MGHRA and YSYEKL. CDR3 length equals 15 residues. Losses at the gene ends were 6 bases for V and 5 bases for J; bases not matched to a gene: 12. CDR3: CASRDLGQSYTEAFF. The CDR3 bases are TGCGCCAGCAGGGACTTGGGACAGAGCTATACTGAAGCTTTCTTT.

This clone was seen a single time. The chain employs TRBV5-5 and TRBJ1-1; D is undetermined. CDR1 and CDR2 from the germline V gene are SGHKS and YYEKEE (reference sequence). V shed 0 bases and J shed 8 bases, with 11 bases lying between them. This CDR3 spans 13 amino acids. DNA of the CDR3: TGTGCCAGCAGCTTGGATCTGGGAATCGAAGCTTTCTTT. Protein sequence: CASSLDLGIEAFF.